The next 32 T cell receptor beta chains were all read from a single sample in a study of cytomegalovirus exposure and HLA in healthy donors. 60 Vbeta and 13 Jbeta primers were used in PCR. TCRdb keeps only in-frame clones here, not all; method: immunoSEQ multiplex PCR. Of 95,000 to 100,000 clones listed, about 80% are singletons. Sequenced material: PBMCs. These receptors all stem from a man aged 40-50 years in good health and CMV-seronegative.

The rearrangement links TRBV27 to TRBJ2-7; 8 positions match TRBD2. The CDR3 contains 14 residues. Germline V gene data show CDR1 as MNHEY and CDR2 as SMNVEV (reference sequence). With 2 bases clipped from V and 3 bases from J, the junction kept 3 bases outside the gene matches. DNA of the CDR3: TGTGCCAGCAGTTTAGGGCGGGAGGTCTACGAGCAGTACTTC. Residues: CASSLGREVYEQYF.

The chain carries TRBV6-6 and TRBJ2-4; D perhaps matches TRBD2 (5 bases). This CDR3 has 14 amino acids. Germline CDR1 is MNHNY and CDR2 is SVGAGI (reference sequence). Trimming shortened V by 6 bases and J by 13 bases, and 22 bases separated the two germline ends. The chain's CDR3 is CASRSPDPRGIQYF. The CDR3 nucleotides read TGTGCCAGCAGGTCTCCGGACCCACGAGGGATACAGTACTTC.

The V gene is TRBV6-1, the J gene TRBJ1-1, with D possibly matching TRBD1 (5 bases). Germline CDR1 MNHNS, CDR2 SASEGT. Trimming pared 7 bases from V and 2 bases from J, leaving 14 bases between. The CDR3 totals 14 residues. CDR3: CASTGRGTNTEAFF. DNA of the CDR3: TGTGCCAGCACTGGGAGGGGTACCAACACTGAAGCTTTCTTT.

The chain is built from TRBV9 and TRBJ2-3, with D possibly TRBD1 on 6 matching bases. Germline V gene lookup returns CDR1 SGDLS and CDR2 YYNGEE. Trimming removed 4 bases from V and 3 bases from J, with 12 bases in between. CDR3 size: 14 residues. Here the CDR3 reads CASSLLTGTDTQYF. CDR3 sequence (DNA): TGTGCCAGCAGCCTCCTGACAGGAACAGATACGCAGTATTTT.

The CDR3 here is CAWCADGRLRNIQYF. For the CDR3, the DNA is TGTGCCTGGTGCGCGGACGGGAGATTAAGGAACATTCAGTACTTC. The chain combines TRBV30 with TRBJ2-4; possible D gene TRBD2, 6 bases. Germline V CDR1 and CDR2: GTSNPN, SVGIG (reference sequence). This CDR3 contains 15 residues. V lost 5 bases to trimming and J lost 7 bases, with 21 bases between them.

The CDR3: CASASMGGFGYNEQFF. CDR3 DNA: TGTGCCAGTGCCTCGATGGGAGGGTTCGGCTACAATGAGCAGTTCTTC. The chain carries TRBV19 and TRBJ2-1, with 7 bases fitting TRBD2. Losses at the gene ends were 8 bases for V and 3 bases for J; bases not matched to a gene: 13. The CDR3 totals 16 residues. The germline V gene has CDR1 LNHDA and CDR2 SQIVND (reference sequence).

J is TRBJ1-3 and V is TRBV9, with D possibly matching TRBD1 (5 bases). The CDR3 length is 16 residues. Germline V gene lookup returns CDR1 SGDLS and CDR2 YYNGEE. V was trimmed by 2 bases and J by 2 bases, leaving 14 bases between them. The CDR3 bases are TGTGCCAGCAGCGTTCTTCCCCCGGACACTGGAAACACCATATATTTT. Amino acid sequence: CASSVLPPDTGNTIYF.

The J gene is TRBJ2-1, the V gene TRBV5-4; weak D call: TRBD1 (6 bases). Germline assignment: CDR1 SGHNT and CDR2 YYREEE (reference sequence). V was cut by 1 base and J by 8 bases, with 10 bases left in between. The CDR3 spans 13 residues. CDR3 in DNA: TGTGCCAGCAGCTTGCCAGGGGCTGATGAGCAGTTCTTC. Translation: CASSLPGADEQFF.

The rearrangement uses TRBV6-5 and TRBJ1-5; 9 bases match TRBD1. The CDR3 contains 15 residues. Germline loops: CDR1 MNHEY, CDR2 SVGAGI. Germline trimming cut 5 bases from V and 2 bases from J; bases unmatched to any gene: 4. CDR3 bases: TGTGCCAGCAGTAAGGACAGGGGAGGCAATCAGCCCCAGCATTTT. This translates into CASSKDRGGNQPQHF.

The V call is TRBV23-1, the J call TRBJ2-5, with a weak D call TRBD1 (5 bases). TRBV23-1 has ORF status, its function being uncertain. Trimming pared 3 bases from V and 3 bases from J, leaving 17 bases between. The CDR3 runs 16 residues. The CDR3 sequence: CASSHSKSGREETQYF. CDR3 coding DNA: TGCGCCAGCAGTCACTCTAAGAGTGGCAGGGAAGAGACCCAGTACTTC.

The V call is TRBV7-2, the J call TRBJ2-2, with 8 bases aligning to TRBD2. The CDR3 is made up of 15 amino acids. Germline assignment: CDR1 SGHTA and CDR2 FQGNSA. With V trimmed by 6 bases and J by 3 bases, 6 bases remained unmatched. CDR3 sequence (DNA): TGTGCCAGCAGTAGATCTAGCGGGTACACCGGGGAGCTGTTTTTT. It codes for CASSRSSGYTGELFF.

J is TRBJ1-1 and V is TRBV9, with D maybe TRBD1 (6 bases). The CDR3 has 13 residues. Between the trimmed V and J ends, which lost 3 bases and 6 bases, there was a span of 12 bases. CDR1 is SGDLS, CDR2 YYNGEE, per germline. The CDR3 bases are TGTGCCAGCAGCGCTGGGGGGGGGCCTGAAGCTTTCTTT. This translates into CASSAGGGPEAFF.

The rearrangement uses TRBV7-9 and TRBJ2-5; 9 bases line up with TRBD2. The V segment lost 5 bases and the J segment 6 bases; nucleotides outside the gene matches: 7. This CDR3 is 14 amino acids long. CDR1 is SEHNR and CDR2 is FQNEAQ in the germline V gene (reference sequence). Here the CDR3 reads CASSPLAGGKTQYF. The CDR3 DNA reads TGTGCCAGCAGCCCTCTGGCGGGGGGGAAGACCCAGTACTTC.

The chain employs TRBV19 and TRBJ2-1; D unresolved. The ends were cut back, 5 bases at V and 8 bases at J, with 7 bases in the middle. The CDR3 runs to 11 residues. Germline lookup yields CDR1 LNHDA and CDR2 SQIVND (reference sequence). The CDR3 here is CASSVYYEQFF. The CDR3 DNA reads TGTGCCAGTAGTGTTTATTATGAGCAGTTCTTC.

This clone came up a few times. The CDR3 coding sequence is TGCGCCAGCAGCTTGGGCAGCAATGAGCAGTTCTTC. It translates to CASSLGSNEQFF. The genes are TRBV5-1 and TRBJ2-1; no clear D gene. Germline V gene data show CDR1 as SGHRS and CDR2 as YFSETQ. Trimming removed 0 bases at V and 6 bases at J, with 4 bases between. This CDR3 spans 12 amino acids.

The gene calls are TRBV10-2 and TRBJ2-1; 7 positions match TRBD2. V trimming: 6 bases; J trimming: 1 base; junction bases outside the gene matches: 9. CDR1 and CDR2 (germline): WSHSY, SAAADI. There are 16 residues in the CDR3. CDR3 in amino acids: CASSEPGGSSYNEQFF. CDR3 coding DNA: TGCGCCAGCAGCGAGCCGGGCGGGAGTTCCTACAATGAGCAGTTCTTC.

This clone was observed a handful of times. The chain has TRBV15 and TRBJ1-4; possibly TRBD1 for D (5 bases). V was shortened by 1 base and J by 7 bases, with 10 bases between the two germline ends. Germline V gene data show CDR1 as LNHNV and CDR2 as YYDKDF (reference sequence). The CDR3 totals 14 residues. CDR3 nucleotides: TGTGCCACCAGCAGAGGTGGGGGAGGTGAAAAACTGTTTTTT. Protein: CATSRGGGGEKLFF.

The gene calls are TRBV19 and TRBJ1-2, with a tentative D call TRBD1 (6 bases). The CDR3 is 14 amino acids. CDR1 is LNHDA, CDR2 SQIVND, per germline (reference sequence). V was clipped by 4 bases and J by 4 bases, with 13 bases between them. The CDR3 region is CASSRQGRAYGYTF. CDR3 sequence (DNA): TGTGCCAGTAGTAGGCAGGGGAGAGCCTATGGCTACACCTTC.

This chain joins TRBV7-9 and TRBJ2-5, with unresolved D. This CDR3 comprises 13 residues. Germline lookup yields CDR1 SEHNR and CDR2 FQNEAQ (reference sequence). V was shortened by 8 bases and J by 1 base, with 11 bases between the two germline ends. The CDR3 reads CASGPKFQETQYF. For the CDR3, the DNA is TGTGCCAGCGGGCCCAAGTTCCAAGAGACCCAGTACTTC.

This clone appeared a few times. The chain uses TRBV19 and TRBJ2-3; tentative D call: TRBD1 (6 bases). Germline V gene data show CDR1 as LNHDA and CDR2 as SQIVND (reference sequence). V gave up 10 bases and J gave up 5 bases, with 19 bases separating them. This CDR3 comprises 14 residues. The CDR3 protein is CATSRRTAQDTQYF. CDR3 nucleotides: TGTGCCACCTCCAGGAGGACAGCACAAGATACGCAGTATTTT. Full variable domain (missing parts from reference TRBV19 and TRBJ2-3): DGGITQSPKYLFRKEGQNVTLSCEQNLNHDAMYWYRQDPGQGLRLIYYSQIVNDFQKGDIAEGYSVSREKKESFPLTVTSAQKNPTAFYLCATSRRTAQDTQYFGPGTRLTVL.

The V call is TRBV5-4, the J call TRBJ1-1, with D possibly TRBD1 on 6 matching bases. The V end was cut by 4 bases, the J end by 1 base, with 11 bases between. The CDR3 length is 14 residues. CDR1 is SGHNT, CDR2 YYREEE, per germline (reference sequence). The CDR3 sequence: CASSGGQQNTEAFF. The CDR3 DNA follows: TGTGCCAGCAGCGGTGGACAGCAGAACACTGAAGCTTTCTTT.

V gene TRBV30 combines with J gene TRBJ1-1, with D tentatively TRBD1 (5 bases). V shed 1 base and J shed 10 bases, with 16 bases lying between them. Germline CDR1 GTSNPN, CDR2 SVGIG (reference sequence). The CDR3 loop spans 13 amino acids. For the CDR3, the DNA is TGTGCCTGGAGTGGGCTAGGAGGGGTAGTAGCTTTCTTT. This codes for CAWSGLGGVVAFF.

This sequence joins TRBV28 and TRBJ1-5; 7 nucleotides agree with TRBD1. The ends lost 10 bases at V and 1 base at J; junction bases unmatched: 10. Germline CDR1 reads MDHEN; CDR2 reads SYDVKM. This CDR3 region has 15 residues. CDR3 region: CATRTGLLSNQPQHF. The CDR3 DNA reads as TGTGCCACCCGGACAGGACTTCTAAGCAATCAGCCCCAGCATTTT.

The chain links TRBV5-1 to TRBJ2-1; D possibly corresponds to TRBD1 (6 bases). The CDR3 is 14 residues long. Germline V gives CDR1 SGHRS, CDR2 YFSETQ. Trimming left V 2 bases short and J 5 bases short, with 11 bases between. The DNA of the CDR3 is TGCGCCAGCAGCTTATGGACAGTCGACAATGAGCAGTTCTTC. As protein: CASSLWTVDNEQFF.

This clone turned up a few times. The rearrangement uses TRBV27 and TRBJ2-3, with D possibly matching TRBD2 (6 bases). Germline CDR1 MNHEY, CDR2 SMNVEV (reference sequence). The V end lost 5 bases, the J end lost 8 bases, and 20 bases lay between the germline ends. The CDR3 has 15 amino acids. CDR3 nucleotides: TGTGCCAGCAGTCCACGCGGTACTAGCTTAGCTACGCAGTATTTT. Translated, it gives CASSPRGTSLATQYF.

The gene calls are TRBV19 and TRBJ1-1, with 8 bases lining up with TRBD1. This CDR3 contains 16 residues. Germline CDR1 LNHDA, CDR2 SQIVND (reference sequence). V lost 3 bases and J lost 1; bases outside the gene matches: 7. This CDR3 is CASSMRWTGPNTEAFF. CDR3 DNA sequence: TGTGCCAGTAGTATGCGGTGGACAGGGCCGAACACTGAAGCTTTCTTT. The whole variable domain, remainder taken from reference TRBV19 and TRBJ1-1, is DGGITQSPKYLFRKEGQNVTLSCEQNLNHDAMYWYRQDPGQGLRLIYYSQIVNDFQKGDIAEGYSVSREKKESFPLTVTSAQKNPTAFYLCASSMRWTGPNTEAFFGQGTRLTVV.

This chain connects TRBV19 to TRBJ2-7; 13 bases line up with TRBD2. V trimming: 6 bases; J trimming: 2 bases; junction bases outside the gene matches: 4. The CDR3 is 15 residues long. From germline, CDR1 is LNHDA and CDR2 SQIVND (reference sequence). CDR3 nucleotide sequence: TGTGCCAGTAGCCTGGGACTAGCGGGGACCTACGAGCAGTACTTC. Translated: CASSLGLAGTYEQYF.

The chain recombines TRBV20-1 with TRBJ2-1; the D gene is possibly TRBD2 (5 bases). Germline CDR1 is DFQATT and CDR2 is SNEGSKA (reference sequence). V was trimmed by 5 bases and J by 8 bases, leaving 10 bases between them. The CDR3 is 11 residues long. The CDR3: CSAGGAYEQFF. The CDR3 DNA sequence: TGCAGTGCTGGAGGTGCGTATGAGCAGTTCTTC.

CDR3 loop: CAWSGRDSPRVGGYTF. CDR3 coding DNA: TGTGCCTGGAGTGGACGGGACAGCCCCCGCGTTGGTGGCTACACCTTC. This chain joins TRBV30 and TRBJ1-2, with TRBD1 matching over 7 bases. After removal of 1 base from V and 7 bases from J, the junction contained 15 bases not matched to a gene. The germline V gene has CDR1 GTSNPN and CDR2 SVGIG (reference sequence). This CDR3 comprises 16 residues.

The J gene is TRBJ2-1, the V gene TRBV6-4; no clear D gene. Trimming removed 6 bases from V and 7 bases from J, with 19 bases in between. The CDR3 has 15 amino acids. Germline CDR1 is MRHNA and CDR2 is SNTAGT. The CDR3 loop is CASSSQDRVQNEQFF. The CDR3 DNA reads as TGTGCCAGCAGCTCCCAAGACCGGGTTCAAAATGAGCAGTTCTTC.

This clone was counted between two and nine times. Germline is not matched at one junction end, which may reflect a read error. The V call is TRBV7-2, the J call TRBJ2-1; TRBD1 matches at 7 bases. CDR1 and CDR2 (germline): SGHTA, FQGNSA. The CDR3 is 12 residues long. DNA of the CDR3: TGTGCCAGCAGCATTCCTGACAGGGCCAGTCTCTTC. Protein product: CASSIPDRASLF.

The V gene is TRBV30, the J gene TRBJ2-1, with 11 positions matching TRBD2. The CDR3 is 14 amino acids. Germline V gives CDR1 GTSNPN, CDR2 SVGIG (reference sequence). V lost 1 base to trimming and J lost 9 bases; unmatched junction nucleotides: 5. The CDR3 reads CAWSGLAGSPEQFF. Written as DNA, the CDR3 is TGTGCCTGGAGTGGACTAGCGGGAAGCCCTGAGCAGTTCTTC.